The TCR beta chain under discussion was sequenced for a study of cytomegalovirus exposure and HLA in healthy donors. PCR amplification relied on 60 Vbeta primers (plus 13 Jbeta primers). As handled by the study authors: In a later analysis, 75 million to 95 million unique TCR beta chains included roughly 11 million shared by two or more donors. Sequenced by immunoSEQ multiplex PCR; TCRdb stores in-frame clones only, minus some. V and J calls and clone size come straight from that table; D and trimming were deduced from the DNA. The sample contains over 150,000 clones, roughly 80% of which appear only once. This CDR3 has 14 residues. From germline, CDR1 is MNHEY and CDR2 SVGAGI. J was trimmed by 6 bases and V by 6 bases; bases with no gene match: 10.

The material sequenced was PBMCs. The chain uses TRBV6-5 and TRBJ2-7, with 8 bases aligning to TRBD1. The receptor was isolated from a woman aged 25 to 45 in good health and CMV-seropositive. This chain's CDR3 is CASSKDRALGEQYF. The DNA for the CDR3 is TGTGCCAGCAGCAAGGACAGGGCTCTAGGCGAGCAGTACTTC.